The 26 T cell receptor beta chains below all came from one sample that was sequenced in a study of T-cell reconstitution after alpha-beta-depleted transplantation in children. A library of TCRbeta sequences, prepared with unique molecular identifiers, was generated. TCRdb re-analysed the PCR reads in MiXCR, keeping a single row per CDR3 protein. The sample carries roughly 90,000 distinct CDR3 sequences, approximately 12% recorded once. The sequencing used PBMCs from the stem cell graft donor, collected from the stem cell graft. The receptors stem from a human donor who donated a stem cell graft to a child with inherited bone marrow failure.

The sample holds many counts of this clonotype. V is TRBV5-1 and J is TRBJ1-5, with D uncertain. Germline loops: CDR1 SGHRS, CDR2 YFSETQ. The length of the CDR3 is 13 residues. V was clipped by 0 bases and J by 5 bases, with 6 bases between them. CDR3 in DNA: TGCGCCAGCAGCTTGGGTCCCGATCAGCCCCAGCATTTT. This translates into CASSLGPDQPQHF.

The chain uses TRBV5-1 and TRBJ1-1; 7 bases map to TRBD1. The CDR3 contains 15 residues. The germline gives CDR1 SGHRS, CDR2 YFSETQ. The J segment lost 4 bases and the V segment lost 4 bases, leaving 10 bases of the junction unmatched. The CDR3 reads CASSPAQGFSTEAFF. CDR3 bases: TGCGCCAGCAGCCCGGCACAGGGGTTCAGCACTGAAGCTTTCTTT.

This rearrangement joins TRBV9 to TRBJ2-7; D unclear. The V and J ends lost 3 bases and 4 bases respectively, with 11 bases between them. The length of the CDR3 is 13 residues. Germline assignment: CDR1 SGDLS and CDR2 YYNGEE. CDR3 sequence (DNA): TGTGCCAGCAGCGCAATTCCGAATTACGAGCAGTACTTC. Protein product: CASSAIPNYEQYF.

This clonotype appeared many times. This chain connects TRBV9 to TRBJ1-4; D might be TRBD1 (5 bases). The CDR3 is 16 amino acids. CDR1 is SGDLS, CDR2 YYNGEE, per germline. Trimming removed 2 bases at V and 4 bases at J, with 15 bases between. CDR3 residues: CASSVSGTPDNEKLFF. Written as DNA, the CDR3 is TGTGCCAGCAGCGTTTCCGGGACGCCGGATAATGAAAAACTGTTTTTT.

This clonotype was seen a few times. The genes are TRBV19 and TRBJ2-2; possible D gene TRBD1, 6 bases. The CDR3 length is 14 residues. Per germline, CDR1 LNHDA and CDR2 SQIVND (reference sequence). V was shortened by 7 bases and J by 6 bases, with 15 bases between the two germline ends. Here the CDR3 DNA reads TGTGCCAGTAAACGGCCAGGGGACGCCGGGGAGCTGTTTTTT. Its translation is CASKRPGDAGELFF.

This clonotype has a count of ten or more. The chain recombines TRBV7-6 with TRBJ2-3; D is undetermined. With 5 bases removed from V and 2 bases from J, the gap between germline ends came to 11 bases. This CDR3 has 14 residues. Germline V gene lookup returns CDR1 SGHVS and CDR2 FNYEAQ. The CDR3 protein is CASSAFGNTDTQYF. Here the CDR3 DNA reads TGTGCCAGCAGCGCGTTTGGGAACACAGATACGCAGTATTTT.

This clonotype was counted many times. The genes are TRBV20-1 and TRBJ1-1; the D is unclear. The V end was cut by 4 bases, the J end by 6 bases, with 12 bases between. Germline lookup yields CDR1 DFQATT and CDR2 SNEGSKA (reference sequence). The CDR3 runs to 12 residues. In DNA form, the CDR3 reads TGCAGTGCTACCCGGGGTCCGGCTGAAGCTTTCTTT. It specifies CSATRGPAEAFF.

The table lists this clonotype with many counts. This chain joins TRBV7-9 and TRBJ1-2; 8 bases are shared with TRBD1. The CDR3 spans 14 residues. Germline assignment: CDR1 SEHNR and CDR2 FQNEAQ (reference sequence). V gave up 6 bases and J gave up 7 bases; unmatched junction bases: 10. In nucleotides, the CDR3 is TGTGCCAGCAGTCCTCAGGGGGCCCCCGGTGGCTACACCTTC. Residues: CASSPQGAPGGYTF.

The CDR3 region has the DNA TGTGCCAGCAGCCCGTCCGGGGGGGACTACAATGAGCAGTTCTTC. Residues: CASSPSGGDYNEQFF. The chain has TRBV7-2 and TRBJ2-1; TRBD2 agrees at 8 bases. The CDR3 sequence is 15 residues long. Germline-derived CDR1 and CDR2 are SGHTA and FQGNSA. After removal of 5 bases from V and 3 bases from J, the junction contained 6 bases not matched to a gene.

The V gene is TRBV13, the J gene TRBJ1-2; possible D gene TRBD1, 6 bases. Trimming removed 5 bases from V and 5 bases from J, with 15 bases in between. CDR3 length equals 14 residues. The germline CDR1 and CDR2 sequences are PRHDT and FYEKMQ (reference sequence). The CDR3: CASSPPTGGYGYTF. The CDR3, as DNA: TGTGCCAGCAGCCCTCCGACAGGCGGGTATGGCTACACCTTC.

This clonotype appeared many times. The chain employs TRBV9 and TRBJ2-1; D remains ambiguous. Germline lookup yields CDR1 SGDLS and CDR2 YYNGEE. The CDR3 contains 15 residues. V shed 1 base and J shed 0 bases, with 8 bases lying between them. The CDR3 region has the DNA TGTGCCAGCAGCGTATTTGCGGACTCCTACAATGAGCAGTTCTTC. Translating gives CASSVFADSYNEQFF.

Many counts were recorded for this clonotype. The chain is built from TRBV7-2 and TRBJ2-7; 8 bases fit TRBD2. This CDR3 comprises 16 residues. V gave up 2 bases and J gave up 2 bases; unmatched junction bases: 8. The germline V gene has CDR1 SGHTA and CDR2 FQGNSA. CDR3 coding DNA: TGTGCCAGCAGCTTACGGGGGGGCGGGGGAGCCTACGAGCAGTACTTC. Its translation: CASSLRGGGGAYEQYF.

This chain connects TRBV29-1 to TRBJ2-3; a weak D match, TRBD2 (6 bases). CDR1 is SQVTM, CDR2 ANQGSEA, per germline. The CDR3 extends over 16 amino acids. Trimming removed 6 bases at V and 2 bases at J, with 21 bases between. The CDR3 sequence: CSVRGLPSQDTDTQYF. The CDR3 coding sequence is TGCAGCGTACGGGGACTTCCCAGCCAGGACACAGATACGCAGTATTTT.

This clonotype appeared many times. For the CDR3, the DNA is TGCAGTGCTTCGACTAGCGGGAGGGGTTACGAGCAGTACTTC. Translated, it gives CSASTSGRGYEQYF. This chain joins TRBV20-1 and TRBJ2-7; 14 bases align to TRBD2. The trim removed 5 bases at V and 4 bases at J, leaving 4 bases unmatched. The CDR3 sequence is 14 residues long. The germline CDR1 and CDR2 sequences are DFQATT and SNEGSKA (reference sequence).

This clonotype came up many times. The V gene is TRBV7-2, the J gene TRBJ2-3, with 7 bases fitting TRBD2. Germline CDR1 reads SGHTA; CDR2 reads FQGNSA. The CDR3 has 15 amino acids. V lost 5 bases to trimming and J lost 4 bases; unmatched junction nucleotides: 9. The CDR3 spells CASSLREGSADTQYF. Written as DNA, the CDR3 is TGTGCCAGCAGCCTTAGGGAGGGGAGCGCAGATACGCAGTATTTT. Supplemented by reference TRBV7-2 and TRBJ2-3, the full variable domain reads GAGVSQSPSNKVTEKGKDVELRCDPISGHTALYWYRQSLGQGLEFLIYFQGNSAPDKSGLPSDRFSAERTGGSVSTLTIQRTQQEDSAVYLCASSLREGSADTQYFGPGTRLTVL.

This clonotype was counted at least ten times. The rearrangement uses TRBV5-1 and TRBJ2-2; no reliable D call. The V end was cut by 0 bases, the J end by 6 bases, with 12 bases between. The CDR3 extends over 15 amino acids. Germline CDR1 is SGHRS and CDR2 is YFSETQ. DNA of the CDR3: TGCGCCAGCAGCTTGGCACAGTTGAGTCCCGGGGAGCTGTTTTTT. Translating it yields CASSLAQLSPGELFF.

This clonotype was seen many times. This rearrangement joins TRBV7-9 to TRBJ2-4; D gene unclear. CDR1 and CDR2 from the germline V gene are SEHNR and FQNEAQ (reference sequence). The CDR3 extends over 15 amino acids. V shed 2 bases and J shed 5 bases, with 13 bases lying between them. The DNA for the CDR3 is TGTGCCAGCAGCTTATTTCAGGCAGGTGAAAACATTCAGTACTTC. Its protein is CASSLFQAGENIQYF.

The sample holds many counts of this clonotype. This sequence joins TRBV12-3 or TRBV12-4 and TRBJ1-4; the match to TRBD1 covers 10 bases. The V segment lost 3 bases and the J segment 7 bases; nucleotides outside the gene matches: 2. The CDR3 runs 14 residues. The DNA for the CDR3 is TGTGCCAGCAGTTTGGGGACAGGGGTTGAAAAACTGTTTTTT. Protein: CASSLGTGVEKLFF.

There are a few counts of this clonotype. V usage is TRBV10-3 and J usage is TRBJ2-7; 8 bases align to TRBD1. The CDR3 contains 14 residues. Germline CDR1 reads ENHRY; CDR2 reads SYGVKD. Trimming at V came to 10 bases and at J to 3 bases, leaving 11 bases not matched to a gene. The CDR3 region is CATTMGQDRYEQYF. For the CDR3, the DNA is TGTGCCACGACTATGGGACAGGATCGCTACGAGCAGTACTTC.

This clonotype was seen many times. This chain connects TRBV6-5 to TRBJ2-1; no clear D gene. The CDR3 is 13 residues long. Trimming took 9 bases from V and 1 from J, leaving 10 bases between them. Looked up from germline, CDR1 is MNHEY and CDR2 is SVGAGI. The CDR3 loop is CASMTLSYNEQFF. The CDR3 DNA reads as TGTGCCAGTATGACATTGTCCTACAATGAGCAGTTCTTC.

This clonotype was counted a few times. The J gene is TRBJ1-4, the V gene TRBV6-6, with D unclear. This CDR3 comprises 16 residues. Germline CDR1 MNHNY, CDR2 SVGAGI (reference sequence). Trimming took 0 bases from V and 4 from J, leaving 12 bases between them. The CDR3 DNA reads TGTGCCAGCAGTTACTCCCCAGGTGGATTTAATGAAAAACTGTTTTTT. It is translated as CASSYSPGGFNEKLFF.

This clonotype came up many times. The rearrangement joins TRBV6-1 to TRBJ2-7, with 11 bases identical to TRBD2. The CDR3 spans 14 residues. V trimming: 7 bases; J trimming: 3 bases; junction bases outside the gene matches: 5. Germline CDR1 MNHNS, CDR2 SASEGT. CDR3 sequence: CASKPGLADYEQYF. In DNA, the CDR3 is TGTGCCAGCAAACCGGGACTAGCGGACTACGAGCAGTACTTC.

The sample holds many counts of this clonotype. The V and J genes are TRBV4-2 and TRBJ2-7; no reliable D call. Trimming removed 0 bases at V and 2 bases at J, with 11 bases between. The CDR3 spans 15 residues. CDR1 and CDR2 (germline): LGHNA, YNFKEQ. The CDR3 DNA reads TGTGCCAGCAGCCAAGATAACGGCGGACCCTACGAGCAGTACTTC. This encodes CASSQDNGGPYEQYF.

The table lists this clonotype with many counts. The DNA of the CDR3 is TGTGCCAGCAGCCAAGTTCGCTCGGGAGATACGCAGTATTTT. It translates to CASSQVRSGDTQYF. J is TRBJ2-3 and V is TRBV3-1, with D hard to call. The germline V gene has CDR1 LGHDT and CDR2 YNNKEL (reference sequence). This CDR3 spans 14 amino acids. V dropped 1 base and J dropped 5 bases, with 10 bases sitting between them.

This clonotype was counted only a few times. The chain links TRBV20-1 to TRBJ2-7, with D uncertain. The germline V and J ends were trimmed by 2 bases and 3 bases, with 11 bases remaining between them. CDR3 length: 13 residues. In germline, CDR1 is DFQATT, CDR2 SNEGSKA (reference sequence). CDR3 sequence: CSARSDNNYEQYF. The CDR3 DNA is TGCAGTGCTAGATCAGACAATAACTACGAGCAGTACTTC.

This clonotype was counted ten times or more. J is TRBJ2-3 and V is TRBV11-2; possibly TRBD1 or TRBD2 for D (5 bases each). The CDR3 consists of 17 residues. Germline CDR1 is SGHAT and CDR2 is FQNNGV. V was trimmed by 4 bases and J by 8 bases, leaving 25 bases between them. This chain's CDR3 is CASSSLRGERLRGTQYF. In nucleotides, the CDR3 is TGTGCCAGCAGCTCCCTAAGGGGTGAGCGGCTTAGAGGTACGCAGTATTTT.